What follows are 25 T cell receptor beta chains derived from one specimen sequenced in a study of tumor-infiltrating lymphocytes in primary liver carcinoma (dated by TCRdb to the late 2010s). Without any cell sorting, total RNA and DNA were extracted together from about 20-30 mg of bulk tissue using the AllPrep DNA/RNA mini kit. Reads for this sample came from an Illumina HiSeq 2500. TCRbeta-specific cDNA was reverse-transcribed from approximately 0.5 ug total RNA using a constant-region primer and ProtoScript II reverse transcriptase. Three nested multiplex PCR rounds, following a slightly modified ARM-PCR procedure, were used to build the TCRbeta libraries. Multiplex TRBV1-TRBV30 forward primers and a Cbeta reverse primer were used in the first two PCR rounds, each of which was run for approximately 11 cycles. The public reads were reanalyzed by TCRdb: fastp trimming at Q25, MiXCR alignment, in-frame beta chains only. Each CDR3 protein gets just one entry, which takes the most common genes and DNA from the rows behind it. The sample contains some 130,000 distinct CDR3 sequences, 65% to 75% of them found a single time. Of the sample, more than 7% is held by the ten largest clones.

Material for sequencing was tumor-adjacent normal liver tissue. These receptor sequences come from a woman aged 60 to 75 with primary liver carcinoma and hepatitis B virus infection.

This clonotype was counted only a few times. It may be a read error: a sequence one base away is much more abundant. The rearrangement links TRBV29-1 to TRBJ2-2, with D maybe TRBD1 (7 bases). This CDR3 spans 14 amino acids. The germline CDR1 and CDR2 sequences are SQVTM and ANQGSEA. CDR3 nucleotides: TGCAACGTTGTCAGCAGGGGGGTTACCGGGGAGCTGTTTTTT. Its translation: CNVVSRGVTGELFF.

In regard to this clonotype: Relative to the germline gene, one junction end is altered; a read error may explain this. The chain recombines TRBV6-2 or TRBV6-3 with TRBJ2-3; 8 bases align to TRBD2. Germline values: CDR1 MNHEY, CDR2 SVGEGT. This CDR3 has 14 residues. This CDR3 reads CVSQAGEATDTQYF. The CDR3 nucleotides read TGTGTCAGCCAAGCGGGAGAGGCCACAGATACACAGTATTTT.

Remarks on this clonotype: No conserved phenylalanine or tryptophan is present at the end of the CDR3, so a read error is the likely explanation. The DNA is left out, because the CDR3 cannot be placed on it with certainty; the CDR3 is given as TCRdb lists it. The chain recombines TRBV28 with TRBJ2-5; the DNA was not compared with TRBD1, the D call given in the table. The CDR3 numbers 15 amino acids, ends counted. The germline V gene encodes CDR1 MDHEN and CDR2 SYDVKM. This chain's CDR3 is CASSTGGGRVRTLYL.

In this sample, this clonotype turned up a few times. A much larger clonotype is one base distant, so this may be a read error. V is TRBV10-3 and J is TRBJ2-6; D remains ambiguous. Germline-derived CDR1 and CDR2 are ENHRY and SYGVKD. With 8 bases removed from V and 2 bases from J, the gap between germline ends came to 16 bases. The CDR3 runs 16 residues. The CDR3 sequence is CAIHDLPTTGANVLTF. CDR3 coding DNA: TGTGCCATCCACGACTTACCCACTACTGGGGCCAACGTCCTGACTTTC.

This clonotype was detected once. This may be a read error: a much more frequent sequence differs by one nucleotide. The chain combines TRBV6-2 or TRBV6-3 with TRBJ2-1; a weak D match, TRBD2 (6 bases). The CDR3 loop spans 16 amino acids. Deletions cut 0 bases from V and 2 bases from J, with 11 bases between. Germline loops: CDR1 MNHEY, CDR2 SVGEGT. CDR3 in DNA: TGTGCCAGCAGTTACTCCGGCGGGATGGCCTACAATGAGCAGTTCTTC. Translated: CASSYSGGMAYNEQFF.

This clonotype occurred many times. The CDR3 here is CSVGTAQDTQYF. In nucleotides, the CDR3 is TGCAGCGTTGGGACAGCGCAAGATACGCAGTATTTT. The chain joins TRBV29-1 to TRBJ2-3; D might be TRBD1 (6 bases). The CDR3 covers 12 residues. V lost 4 bases and J lost 5, with 10 bases in between. Per germline, CDR1 SQVTM and CDR2 ANQGSEA.

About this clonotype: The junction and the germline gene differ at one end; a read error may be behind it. CDR3 protein: CVSSWPEYYGYTF. The CDR3 DNA reads TGTGTCAGCAGCTGGCCAGAGTACTATGGCTACACCTTC. The V and J genes are TRBV6-1 and TRBJ1-2; D unclear. Germline CDR1 and CDR2: MNHNS and SASEGT. This CDR3 region has 13 residues.

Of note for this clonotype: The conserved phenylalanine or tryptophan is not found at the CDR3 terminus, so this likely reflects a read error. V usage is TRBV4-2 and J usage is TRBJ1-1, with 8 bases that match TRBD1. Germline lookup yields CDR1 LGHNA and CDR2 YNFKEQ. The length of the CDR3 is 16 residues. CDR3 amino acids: CASSQAGGNMNTEAFY. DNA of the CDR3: TGTGCCAGCAGCCAAGCAGGGGGCAACATGAACACTGAGGCTTTCTAT.

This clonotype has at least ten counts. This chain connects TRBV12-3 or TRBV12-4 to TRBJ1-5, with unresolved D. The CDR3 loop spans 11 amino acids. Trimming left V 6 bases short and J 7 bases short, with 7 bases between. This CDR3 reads CASSQSQPQHF. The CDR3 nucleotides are TGTGCCAGCAGCCAGAGCCAGCCCCAGCATTTT.

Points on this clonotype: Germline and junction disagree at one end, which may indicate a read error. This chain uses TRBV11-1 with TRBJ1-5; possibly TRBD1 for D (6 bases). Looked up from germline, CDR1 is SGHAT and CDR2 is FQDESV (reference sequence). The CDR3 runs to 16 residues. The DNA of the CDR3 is TGTGCCAGCAGCCCAATCTCGACAGGACTCAATCCGCCCCTGCGTTTT. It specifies CASSPISTGLNPPLRF. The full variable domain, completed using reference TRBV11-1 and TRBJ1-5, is EAEVAQSPRYKITEKSQAVAFWCDPISGHATLYWYRQILGQGPELLVQFQDESVVDDSQLPKDRFSAERLKGVDSTLKIQPAELGDSAMYLCASSPISTGLNPPLRFGDGTRLSIL.

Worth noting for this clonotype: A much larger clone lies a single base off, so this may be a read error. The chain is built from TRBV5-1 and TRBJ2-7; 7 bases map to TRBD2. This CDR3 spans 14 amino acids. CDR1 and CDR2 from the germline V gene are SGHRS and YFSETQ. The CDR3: CANSGEYSGWEQYF. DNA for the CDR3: TGCGCCAACAGCGGGGAGTATTCAGGGTGGGAGCAGTACTTC.

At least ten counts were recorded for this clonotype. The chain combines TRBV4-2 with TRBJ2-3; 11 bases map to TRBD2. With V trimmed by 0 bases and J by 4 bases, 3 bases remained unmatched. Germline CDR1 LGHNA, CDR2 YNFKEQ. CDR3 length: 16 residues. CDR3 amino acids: CASSQDTSGSADTQYF. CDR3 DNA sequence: TGTGCCAGCAGCCAAGACACTAGCGGGAGCGCAGATACGCAGTATTTT.

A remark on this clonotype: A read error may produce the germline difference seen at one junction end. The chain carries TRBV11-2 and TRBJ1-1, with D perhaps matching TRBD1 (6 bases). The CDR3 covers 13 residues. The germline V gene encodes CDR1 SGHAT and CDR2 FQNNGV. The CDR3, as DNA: TGTGCCAACAGCACCCAGGGGAATACTGAAACTTTCTTT. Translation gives CANSTQGNTETFF. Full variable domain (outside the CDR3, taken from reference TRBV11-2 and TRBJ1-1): EAGVAQSPRYKIIEKRQSVAFWCNPISGHATLYWYQQILGQGPKLLIQFQNNGVVDDSQLPKDRFSAERLKGVDSTLKIQPAKLEDSAVYLCANSTQGNTETFFGQGTRLTVV.

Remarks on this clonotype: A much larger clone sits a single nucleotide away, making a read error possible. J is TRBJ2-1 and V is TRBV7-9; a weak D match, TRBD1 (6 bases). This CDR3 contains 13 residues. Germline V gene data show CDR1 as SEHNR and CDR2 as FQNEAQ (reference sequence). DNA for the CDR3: TGTGCCAGCAGCAACATACAGGGCAATGAGCAGCTCTTC. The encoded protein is CASSNIQGNEQLF.

This chain's CDR3 is CASRAQGLGEKLFF. The CDR3 DNA reads as TGCGCCAGCAGGGCCCAAGGGTTGGGTGAAAAACTGTTTTTT. The rearrangement links TRBV10-2 to TRBJ1-4; D gene unclear. The germline V gene encodes CDR1 WSHSY and CDR2 SAAADI. Trimming took off 6 bases at V and 7 bases at J, with 15 bases between the two ends. This CDR3 has 14 residues.

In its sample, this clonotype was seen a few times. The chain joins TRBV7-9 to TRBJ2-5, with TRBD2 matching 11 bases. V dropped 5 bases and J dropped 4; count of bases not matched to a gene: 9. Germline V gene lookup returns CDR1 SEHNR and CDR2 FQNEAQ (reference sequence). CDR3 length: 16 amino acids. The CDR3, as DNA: TGTGCCAGCAGCCCCACTAGCGGGAGAGGGTCAGAGACCCAGTACTTC. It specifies CASSPTSGRGSETQYF.

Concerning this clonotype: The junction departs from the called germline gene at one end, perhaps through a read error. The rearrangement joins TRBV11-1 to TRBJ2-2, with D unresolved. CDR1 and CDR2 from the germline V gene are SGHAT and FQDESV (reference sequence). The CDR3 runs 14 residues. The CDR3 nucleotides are TGTTCCAGTAGACCGAGCCTTGACACAGGGGAGCTGTTTTTT. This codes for CSSRPSLDTGELFF.

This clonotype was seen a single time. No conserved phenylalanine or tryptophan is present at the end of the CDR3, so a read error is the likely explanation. In DNA form, the CDR3 reads TGTGCCAGCAGCTTCGGAGGCACAGATGCGCAGTATATT. This encodes CASSFGGTDAQYI. J is TRBJ2-3 and V is TRBV7-8; perhaps TRBD2 as D (5 bases). Germline V gene lookup returns CDR1 SGHVS and CDR2 FQNEAQ. The CDR3 runs to 13 residues.

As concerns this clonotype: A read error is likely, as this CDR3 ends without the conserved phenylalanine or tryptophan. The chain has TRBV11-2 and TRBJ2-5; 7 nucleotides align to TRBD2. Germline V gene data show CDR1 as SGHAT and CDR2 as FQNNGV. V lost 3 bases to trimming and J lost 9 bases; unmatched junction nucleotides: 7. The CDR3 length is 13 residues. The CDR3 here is CASSFTGGGAQYL. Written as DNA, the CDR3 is TGTGCCAGCAGCTTTACGGGAGGTGGAGCCCAGTACTTA.

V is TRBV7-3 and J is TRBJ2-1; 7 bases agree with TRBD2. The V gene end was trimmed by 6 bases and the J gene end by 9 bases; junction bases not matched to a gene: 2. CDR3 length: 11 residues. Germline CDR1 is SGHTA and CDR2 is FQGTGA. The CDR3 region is CASSRGGEQFF. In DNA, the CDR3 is TGTGCCAGCAGTCGCGGGGGTGAGCAGTTCTTC.

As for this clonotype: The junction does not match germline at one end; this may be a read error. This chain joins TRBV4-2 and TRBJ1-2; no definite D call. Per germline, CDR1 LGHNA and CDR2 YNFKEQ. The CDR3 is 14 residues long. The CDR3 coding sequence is TGTGCCAGCAGCCGACCGGGCAGGTACTATGGCTACATTTTC. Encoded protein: CASSRPGRYYGYIF.

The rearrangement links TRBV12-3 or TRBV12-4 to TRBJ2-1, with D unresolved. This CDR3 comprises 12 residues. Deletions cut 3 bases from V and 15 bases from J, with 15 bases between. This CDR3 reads CASSFFESLRFF. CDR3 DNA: TGTGCCAGCAGTTTCTTTGAGTCCCTGAGGTTCTTC.

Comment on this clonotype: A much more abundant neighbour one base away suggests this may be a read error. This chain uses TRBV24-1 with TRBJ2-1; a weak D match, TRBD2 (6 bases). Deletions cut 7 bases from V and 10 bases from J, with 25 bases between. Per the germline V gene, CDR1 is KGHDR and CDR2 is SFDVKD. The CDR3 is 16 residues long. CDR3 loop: CATRDPLSGTGQEQFF. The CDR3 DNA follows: TGTGCCACCAGAGATCCCCTTTCCGGGACTGGCCAGGAGCAGTTCTTC.

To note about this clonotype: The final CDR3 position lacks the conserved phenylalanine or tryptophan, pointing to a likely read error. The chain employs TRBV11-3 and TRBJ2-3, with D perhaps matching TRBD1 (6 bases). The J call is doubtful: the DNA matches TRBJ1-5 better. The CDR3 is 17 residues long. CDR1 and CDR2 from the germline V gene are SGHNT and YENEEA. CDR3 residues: CASSLSFRLLRTDTQHY. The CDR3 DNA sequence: TGTGCCAGCAGCTTATCGTTTCGGCTGCTACGGACAGATACGCAGCATTAT.

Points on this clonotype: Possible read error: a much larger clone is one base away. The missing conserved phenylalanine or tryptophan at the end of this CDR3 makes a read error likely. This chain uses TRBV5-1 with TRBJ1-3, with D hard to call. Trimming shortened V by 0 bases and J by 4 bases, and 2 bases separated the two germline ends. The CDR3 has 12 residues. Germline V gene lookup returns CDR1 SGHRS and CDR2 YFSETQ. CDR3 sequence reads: CASSLEGNTIYL. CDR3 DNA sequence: TGCGCCAGCAGCTTGGAGGGAAACACCATATATCTT.